Listed here are 29 T cell receptor beta chains from one sample, sequenced in a study of shared clonotypes between healthy human individuals. Sequenced by immunoSEQ multiplex PCR; TCRdb stores in-frame clones only, minus some. The table lists about 2 million clones, roughly 94% of them singletons. The source material was naive CD4+ T cells sorted from blood. Subset reported: CD45RA+ positively selected. The receptors derive from a man aged 18 to 35 in good health.

The chain links TRBV4-1 to TRBJ1-5, with 12 bases fitting TRBD1. There are 17 residues in the CDR3. Germline values: CDR1 MGHRA, CDR2 YSYEKL. V lost 3 bases and J lost 4; bases outside the gene matches: 7. The CDR3 here is CASSQEGTGGSNQPQHF. DNA of the CDR3: TGCGCCAGCAGCCAGGAAGGGACAGGGGGCTCTAATCAGCCCCAGCATTTT.

This sequence joins TRBV10-2 and TRBJ2-5; 8 bases are a match to TRBD2. V gave up 10 bases and J gave up 3 bases; unmatched junction bases: 4. Germline V gene sequence: CDR1 WSHSY, CDR2 SAAADI. The CDR3 covers 12 residues. This chain's CDR3 is CATEGLEETQYF. Written as DNA, the CDR3 is TGCGCCACCGAGGGACTAGAAGAGACCCAGTACTTC.

A word on this clone: Other nucleotide sequences in the sample specify the same CDR3. The chain carries TRBV7-9 and TRBJ2-3; D possibly corresponds to TRBD1 (6 bases). The germline CDR1 and CDR2 sequences are SEHNR and FQNEAQ (reference sequence). The CDR3 is 15 residues long. The ends were cut back, 3 bases at V and 1 base at J, with 11 bases in the middle. In nucleotides, the CDR3 is TGTGCCAGCAGCTTGGAGGCAGGGGGCACAGATACGCAGTATTTT. Protein: CASSLEAGGTDTQYF. The full variable domain, its missing parts supplied by reference TRBV7-9 and TRBJ2-3, is DTGVSQNPRHKITKRGQNVTFRCDPISEHNRLYWYRQTLGQGPEFLTYFQNEAQLEKSRLLSDRFSAERPKGSFSTLEIQRTEQGDSAMYLCASSLEAGGTDTQYFGPGTRLTVL.

The J gene is TRBJ1-3, the V gene TRBV10-3; no clear D gene. With 9 bases removed from V and 3 bases from J, the gap between germline ends came to 9 bases. The CDR3 has 12 amino acids. Germline assignment: CDR1 ENHRY and CDR2 SYGVKD. CDR3 sequence reads: CAMASHGNTIYF. The CDR3 nucleotides are TGTGCCATGGCGTCGCATGGAAACACCATATATTTT.

The gene calls are TRBV9 and TRBJ2-7; TRBD1 matches 9 bases. From germline, CDR1 is SGDLS and CDR2 YYNGEE. The CDR3 totals 14 residues. The V and J ends lost 4 bases and 3 bases, in that order; junction bases with no gene match: 5. In DNA, the CDR3 is TGTGCCAGCAGCTCCGGGACAGGGCGCTACGAGCAGTACTTC. Protein sequence: CASSSGTGRYEQYF.

The chain couples TRBV28 to TRBJ1-1, with D possibly TRBD1 on 5 matching bases. Germline CDR1 is MDHEN and CDR2 is SYDVKM. The length of the CDR3 is 14 residues. V lost 7 bases, J lost 1 base, and 13 bases lay in between. The CDR3 sequence: CASTVGTGNTEAFF. The CDR3 DNA reads as TGTGCCAGCACCGTAGGGACGGGGAACACTGAAGCTTTCTTT.

The count of this clone is one. V gene TRBV5-6 combines with J gene TRBJ2-3, with D possibly TRBD2 on 6 matching bases. The CDR3 length is 15 residues. CDR1 SGHDT and CDR2 YYEEEE come from the germline V gene. V was shortened by 2 bases and J by 0 bases, with 10 bases between the two germline ends. The CDR3 here is CASSLPAGSTDTQYF. The CDR3 coding sequence is TGTGCCAGCAGCTTACCAGCGGGTAGCACAGATACGCAGTATTTT.

The V and J genes are TRBV6-1 and TRBJ2-6; no definite D call. The CDR3 extends over 14 amino acids. The V gene's germline CDR1 is MNHNS and CDR2 SASEGT. V dropped 2 bases and J dropped 1 base, with 3 bases sitting between them. The CDR3 DNA sequence: TGTGCCAGCAGTGAACCATCTGGGGCCAACGTCCTGACTTTC. Amino acids: CASSEPSGANVLTF.

This chain uses TRBV7-9 with TRBJ2-3; D unresolved. V was shortened by 5 bases and J by 6 bases, with 12 bases between the two germline ends. The CDR3 is made up of 13 amino acids. Germline-derived CDR1 and CDR2 are SEHNR and FQNEAQ (reference sequence). CDR3 residues: CASSTQTSDTQYF. CDR3 sequence (DNA): TGTGCCAGCAGCACCCAGACCTCGGATACGCAGTATTTT.

The V gene is TRBV4-2, the J gene TRBJ2-3, with 9 nucleotides matching TRBD2. Germline V gene lookup returns CDR1 LGHNA and CDR2 YNFKEQ. This CDR3 region has 16 residues. After removal of 5 bases from V and 6 bases from J, the junction contained 12 bases not matched to a gene. DNA of the CDR3: TGTGCCAGCAGCGACCTAGCGGGGTCCCTCTCGGATACGCAGTATTTT. The encoded protein is CASSDLAGSLSDTQYF.

The J gene is TRBJ2-5, the V gene TRBV7-9, with 9 positions matching TRBD2. The ends lost 4 bases at V and 5 bases at J; junction bases unmatched: 11. This CDR3 contains 16 residues. The germline CDR1 and CDR2 sequences are SEHNR and FQNEAQ (reference sequence). The chain's CDR3 is CASSSSGLATLETQYF. The CDR3 coding sequence is TGTGCCAGCAGCTCAAGTGGACTAGCGACGCTTGAGACCCAGTACTTC.

The V call is TRBV11-2, the J call TRBJ2-3; the D gene is possibly TRBD2 (5 bases). CDR3 size: 16 residues. V lost 0 bases and J lost 0, with 10 bases in between. Germline V gene data show CDR1 as SGHAT and CDR2 as FQNNGV. The CDR3 nucleotides read TGTGCCAGCAGCTTAGACAGCGGAACTAGCACAGATACGCAGTATTTT. Translating it yields CASSLDSGTSTDTQYF.

The J gene is TRBJ2-2, the V gene TRBV5-1; TRBD1 matches 9 bases. CDR1 is SGHRS, CDR2 YFSETQ, per germline. Trimming removed 4 bases from V and 0 bases from J; junction bases left unmatched: 4. This CDR3 is built from 16 residues. The CDR3 region has the DNA TGCGCCAGCAGCCCCGGACAGGGGACGAACACCGGGGAGCTGTTTTTT. Its protein is CASSPGQGTNTGELFF. Supplemented by reference TRBV5-1 and TRBJ2-2, the full variable domain reads KAGVTQTPRYLIKTRGQQVTLSCSPISGHRSVSWYQQTPGQGLQFLFEYFSETQRNKGNFPGRFSGRQFSNSRSEMNVSTLELGDSALYLCASSPGQGTNTGELFFGEGSRLTVL.

The count of this clone is one. The chain carries TRBV5-1 and TRBJ2-7; D is perhaps TRBD2 (6 bases). The V end lost 0 bases, the J end lost 0 bases, and 13 bases lay between the germline ends. The CDR3 has 16 residues. Germline lookup yields CDR1 SGHRS and CDR2 YFSETQ. This CDR3 reads CASSLGGTPGSYEQYF. CDR3 coding DNA: TGCGCCAGCAGCTTGGGTGGGACTCCCGGCTCCTACGAGCAGTACTTC.

Points on this clone: Other DNA sequences in the sample encode the same CDR3. The rearrangement joins TRBV5-4 to TRBJ2-5, with a weak D call TRBD2 (7 bases). CDR3 length: 14 residues. Trimming took 1 base from V and 5 from J, leaving 12 bases between them. From germline, CDR1 is SGHNT and CDR2 YYREEE (reference sequence). CDR3 sequence (DNA): TGTGCCAGCAGCTTGTCGGGGGGCCGGGAGACCCAGTACTTC. As protein: CASSLSGGRETQYF.

This chain links TRBV19 with TRBJ1-4; D is unresolved. CDR1 and CDR2 (germline): LNHDA, SQIVND (reference sequence). The V and J ends lost 3 bases and 6 bases respectively, with 11 bases between them. This CDR3 is 14 amino acids long. The CDR3 DNA reads TGTGCCAGTAGTATCTCGAGGGTGGATGAAAAACTGTTTTTT. Protein product: CASSISRVDEKLFF.

The rearrangement links TRBV30 to TRBJ1-3; the D is unclear. V was shortened by 0 bases and J by 4 bases, with 13 bases between the two germline ends. The CDR3 runs 15 residues. Germline V lookup: CDR1 GTSNPN, CDR2 SVGIG (reference sequence). The CDR3, as DNA: TGTGCCTGGAGTGTAAAAGGGAGCAAAGGAAACACCATATATTTT. Protein sequence: CAWSVKGSKGNTIYF.

The chain employs TRBV4-1 and TRBJ2-7; D may be TRBD1 (7 bases). In germline, CDR1 is MGHRA, CDR2 YSYEKL. V lost 3 bases and J 5 bases, leaving 17 bases between the germline ends. This CDR3 has 15 residues. In DNA form, the CDR3 reads TGCGCCAGCAGCCAGGCAGGGGGGAGATACCACGAGCAGTACTTC. Encoded protein: CASSQAGGRYHEQYF.

As to this clone: In the same sample, other DNA sequences code for this CDR3. This chain's CDR3 is CASSRTADSYEQYF. CDR3 nucleotide sequence: TGTGCCAGCAGCCGGACAGCAGATTCCTACGAGCAGTACTTC. The chain couples TRBV18 to TRBJ2-7, with a tentative D call TRBD1 (6 bases). The CDR3 loop spans 14 amino acids. Trimming removed 8 bases at V and 1 base at J, with 15 bases between. Per the germline V gene, CDR1 is KGHSH and CDR2 is LQKENI. Full variable domain (outside the CDR3, taken from reference TRBV18 and TRBJ2-7): NAGVMQNPRHLVRRRGQEARLRCSPMKGHSHVYWYRQLPEEGLKFMVYLQKENIIDESGMPKERFSAEFPKEGPSILRIQQVVRGDSAAYFCASSRTADSYEQYFGPGTRLTVT.

CDR3 DNA sequence: TGCGCCAGCAGCCAAGAGGTAGCGGGAGGCGGCGATGAGCAGTTCTTC. Translating gives CASSQEVAGGGDEQFF. The chain combines TRBV4-3 with TRBJ2-1; 10 nucleotides align to TRBD2. The CDR3 contains 16 residues. CDR1 and CDR2 from the germline V gene are LGHNA and YSLEER. V shed 0 bases and J 8 bases; nucleotides not matched to a gene: 7.

A single count supports this clone. The V gene is TRBV18, the J gene TRBJ1-1; 9 bases agree with TRBD1. The CDR3 loop spans 15 amino acids. CDR1 is KGHSH, CDR2 LQKENI, per germline. J lost 8 bases, V lost 1 base, and 8 bases had no gene match. CDR3 region: CASSPLGQGFVEAFF. CDR3 coding DNA: TGTGCCAGCTCACCACTCGGACAGGGGTTCGTGGAAGCTTTCTTT.

The V gene is TRBV6-1, the J gene TRBJ1-5; the D is unclear. This CDR3 has 13 residues. The germline CDR1 and CDR2 sequences are MNHNS and SASEGT. V gave up 7 bases and J gave up 4 bases, with 11 bases separating them. The CDR3 here is CASTGLGNQPQHF. Written as DNA, the CDR3 is TGTGCCAGCACCGGCCTCGGGAATCAGCCCCAGCATTTT.

The chain couples TRBV27 to TRBJ2-2; TRBD2 matches at 9 bases. CDR1 MNHEY and CDR2 SMNVEV come from the germline V gene (reference sequence). The CDR3 loop spans 15 amino acids. Trimming at V came to 2 bases and at J to 6 bases, leaving 4 bases not matched to a gene. The CDR3 nucleotides are TGTGCCAGCAGTTTAGGGACTAGCCATCCCGGGGAGCTGTTTTTT. Its protein product is CASSLGTSHPGELFF.

The CDR3 region has the DNA TGCGCCAGCAGTGGAGTTCTCGCGGGCCGGGATGAAAAACTGTTTTTT. This translates into CASSGVLAGRDEKLFF. The genes are TRBV23-1 and TRBJ1-4, with unresolved D. TRBV23-1 has ORF status, its function being uncertain. The length of the CDR3 is 16 residues. V was shortened by 5 bases and J by 6 bases, with 19 bases between the two germline ends.

The rearrangement links TRBV5-1 to TRBJ2-7; TRBD2 matches 11 bases. In germline, CDR1 is SGHRS, CDR2 YFSETQ. V shed 5 bases, J shed 6 bases, and the junction held 4 bases outside the gene matches. The CDR3 is made up of 13 amino acids. The CDR3 DNA reads as TGCGCCAGCAGGGTAGCGGGAGGGGGCGAGCAGTACTTC. It translates to CASRVAGGGEQYF.

The CDR3 here is CASSESAGLDTQYF. The DNA of the CDR3 is TGCGCCAGCAGTGAGTCGGCGGGGCTAGATACGCAGTATTTT. The chain carries TRBV10-1 and TRBJ2-3; tentative D call: TRBD2 (6 bases). V dropped 0 bases and J dropped 5 bases, with 9 bases sitting between them. From germline, CDR1 is WNHNN and CDR2 SYGVQD (reference sequence). The CDR3 is 14 residues long.

The V call is TRBV19, the J call TRBJ1-5, with 7 bases matching TRBD1. The CDR3 runs to 15 residues. V gave up 5 bases and J gave up 5 bases; unmatched junction bases: 9. Germline lookup yields CDR1 LNHDA and CDR2 SQIVND (reference sequence). The CDR3 reads CASSLRQGRDQPQHF. The CDR3 bases are TGTGCCAGTAGTCTTCGACAGGGAAGGGATCAGCCCCAGCATTTT.

V and J are TRBV10-3 and TRBJ2-1; either TRBD1 or TRBD2 may supply D (5 bases each). V gave up 3 bases and J gave up 3 bases, with 12 bases separating them. The CDR3 is 15 amino acids. Germline V gene lookup returns CDR1 ENHRY and CDR2 SYGVKD. This CDR3 is CAISDWGNDYNEQFF. The CDR3 DNA follows: TGTGCCATCAGTGACTGGGGGAACGACTACAATGAGCAGTTCTTC.

The J gene is TRBJ2-7, the V gene TRBV7-9, with 8 positions matching TRBD1. V lost 1 base, J lost 2 bases, and 10 bases stayed unmatched. The CDR3 sequence is 17 residues long. Germline V lookup: CDR1 SEHNR, CDR2 FQNEAQ (reference sequence). CDR3 region: CASSLVGRGRKTYEQYF. As DNA, the CDR3 is TGTGCCAGCAGCTTAGTTGGCAGGGGGCGCAAAACCTACGAGCAGTACTTC.